This TCR beta chain came from a study of cytomegalovirus exposure and HLA in healthy donors. The PCR ran on 60 Vbeta and 13 Jbeta primers. Profiled with immunoSEQ multiplex PCR; TCRdb holds only in-frame clones, not every one. The sample lists 150,000 to 190,000 clones; approximately 85% were seen once. This CDR3 has 14 amino acids. Deletions cut 6 bases from V and 1 base from J, with 12 bases between. CDR1 is LNHDA and CDR2 is SQIVND in the germline V gene (reference sequence). V usage is TRBV19 and J usage is TRBJ1-1, with unresolved D. Sequencing was carried out using PBMCs. The TCR was taken from a woman under 30 in good health and CMV-seronegative. In DNA form, the CDR3 reads TGTGCCAGTAGGGCCGGGGTCTGGAACACTGAAGCTTTCTTT. Translating it yields CASRAGVWNTEAFF.